Listed here are 27 T cell receptor beta chains from one sample, sequenced in a study of beta chain features in type 1 diabetes. TCRB transcripts that were expressed got sequenced, as all of the isolated RNA had been reverse transcribed. Assay used: immunoSEQ multiplex PCR; TCRdb lists only in-frame clones, some missing. The table has just over 450,000 clones, 30% seen once; the top ten hold around 0.065%. The specimen was naive CD4+ T cells from blood. The receptors come from a man aged 18 to 29 in good health.

The chain combines TRBV4-2 with TRBJ2-5; the D gene could be TRBD1 or TRBD2 (5 bases each). V shed 0 bases and J shed 5 bases, with 10 bases lying between them. CDR1 and CDR2 from the germline V gene are LGHNA and YNFKEQ. The CDR3 runs 14 residues. CDR3 sequence reads: CASSQEGEKETQYF. CDR3 coding DNA: TGTGCCAGCAGCCAAGAGGGGGAAAAGGAGACCCAGTACTTC.

This clone was seen only a few times. Other nucleotide sequences in the sample specify the same CDR3. The CDR3 DNA reads TGCAGTGGTGGTATCCAAGAGACCCAGTACTTC. This codes for CSGGIQETQYF. V usage is TRBV29-1 and J usage is TRBJ2-5; D ambiguous. The germline CDR1 and CDR2 sequences are SQVTM and ANQGSEA. The length of the CDR3 is 11 residues.

J is TRBJ1-2 and V is TRBV5-6; no clear D. The CDR3 is made up of 13 amino acids. The germline V gene encodes CDR1 SGHDT and CDR2 YYEEEE. V lost 0 bases and J 8 bases, leaving 11 bases between the germline ends. The CDR3 here is CASSLGAPSGYTF. The DNA for the CDR3 is TGTGCCAGCAGCTTGGGTGCCCCCAGCGGCTACACCTTC. Looking up the rest from reference TRBV5-6 and TRBJ1-2 gives the full variable domain: DAGVTQSPTHLIKTRGQQVTLRCSPKSGHDTVSWYQQALGQGPQFIFQYYEEEERQRGNFPDRFSGHQFPNYSSELNVNALLLGDSALYLCASSLGAPSGYTFGSGTRLTVV.

This chain uses TRBV9 with TRBJ2-1, with D perhaps matching TRBD2 (5 bases). The CDR3 runs 13 residues. V was cut by 2 bases and J by 10 bases, with 13 bases left in between. Per germline, CDR1 SGDLS and CDR2 YYNGEE. The DNA for the CDR3 is TGTGCCAGCAGCGTCACGGGAACCGGGGAGCAGTTCTTC. Its translation: CASSVTGTGEQFF.

This clone was observed a few times. V is TRBV25-1 and J is TRBJ2-2; D is ambiguous. Trimming stripped 1 base from V and 1 base from J, with 4 bases between. The CDR3 totals 14 residues. Germline V lookup: CDR1 MGHDK, CDR2 SYGVNS. The CDR3 bases are TGTGCCAGCAGTGAATCGTGGAACACCGGGGAGCTGTTTTTT. It yields the protein CASSESWNTGELFF.

This clone has only a few counts. The rearrangement links TRBV25-1 to TRBJ2-7; D gene uncertain. The CDR3 spans 14 residues. Trimming removed 4 bases at V and 2 bases at J, with 12 bases between. Per the germline V gene, CDR1 is MGHDK and CDR2 is SYGVNS. The CDR3 protein is CASSAQTLAYEQYF. CDR3 coding DNA: TGTGCCAGCAGTGCCCAGACGTTAGCCTACGAGCAGTACTTC.

This clone appeared a few times. This chain links TRBV29-1 with TRBJ1-1; D may be TRBD1 (5 bases). Trimming took off 7 bases at V and 4 bases at J, with 10 bases between the two ends. CDR3 length: 11 residues. Germline CDR1 is SQVTM and CDR2 is ANQGSEA. Here the CDR3 DNA reads TGCAGCGCACAGGAGGCCACTGAAGCTTTCTTT. Amino acids: CSAQEATEAFF. The variable domain in full, completed from reference TRBV29-1 and TRBJ1-1, reads SAVISQKPSRDICQRGTSLTIQCQVDSQVTMMFWYRQQPGQSLTLIATANQGSEATYESGFVIDKFPISRPNLTFSTLTVSNMSPEDSSIYLCSAQEATEAFFGQGTRLTVV.

This clone appeared a few times. The rearrangement uses TRBV10-3 and TRBJ2-7; tentative D call: TRBD1 (6 bases). CDR1 is ENHRY and CDR2 is SYGVKD in the germline V gene. Trimming left V 10 bases short and J 0 bases short, with 16 bases between. This CDR3 has 14 residues. The CDR3 DNA follows: TGTGCCACAAGACCGGGACATAGCTCCTACGAGCAGTACTTC. Translated, it gives CATRPGHSSYEQYF.

V gene TRBV30 combines with J gene TRBJ1-1, with a weak D call TRBD1 (5 bases). This CDR3 has 13 amino acids. The germline V gene has CDR1 GTSNPN and CDR2 SVGIG (reference sequence). V was shortened by 0 bases and J by 1 base, with 6 bases between the two germline ends. The CDR3 nucleotides are TGTGCCTGGAGTGTGACAGCGAACACTGAAGCTTTCTTT. This codes for CAWSVTANTEAFF.

This clone was counted between two and nine times. The chain is built from TRBV6-6 and TRBJ2-1, with D tentatively TRBD2 (6 bases). Looked up from germline, CDR1 is MNHNY and CDR2 is SVGAGI (reference sequence). The length of the CDR3 is 16 residues. Trimming took 2 bases from V and 8 from J, leaving 19 bases between them. The CDR3 region is CASSYTGGPHGDEQFF. The CDR3 DNA is TGTGCCAGCAGTTACACTGGAGGGCCTCACGGCGATGAGCAGTTCTTC.

The V gene is TRBV29-1, the J gene TRBJ2-2; D not resolved. CDR1 is SQVTM and CDR2 is ANQGSEA in the germline V gene. Trimming took off 4 bases at V and 1 base at J, with 7 bases between the two ends. The CDR3 extends over 13 amino acids. The chain's CDR3 is CSVGRGNTGELFF. The DNA for the CDR3 is TGCAGCGTTGGTCGAGGGAACACCGGGGAGCTGTTTTTT.

The chain employs TRBV6-6 and TRBJ2-5; D remains unclear. The germline CDR1 and CDR2 sequences are MNHNY and SVGAGI (reference sequence). The V end was cut by 2 bases, the J end by 1 base, with 8 bases between. The CDR3 has 14 amino acids. CDR3 nucleotides: TGTGCCAGCAGTTACGGCCAGATCCAAGAGACCCAGTACTTC. Translating gives CASSYGQIQETQYF.

This chain links TRBV4-3 with TRBJ2-3; D gene uncertain. The CDR3 sequence is 13 residues long. V was cut by 1 base and J by 4 bases, with 6 bases left in between. Germline V CDR1 and CDR2: LGHNA, YSLEER. The CDR3 DNA is TGCGCCAGCAGCCAAGGTTTCTCAGATACGCAGTATTTT. This codes for CASSQGFSDTQYF.

This clone showed up just a few times. V and J are TRBV2 and TRBJ2-7; TRBD1 might be the D (6 bases). CDR3 length: 13 amino acids. Germline CDR1 SNHLY, CDR2 FYNNEI. Between the trimmed V and J ends, which lost 7 bases and 6 bases, there was a span of 16 bases. The CDR3 reads CASTLEGETEQYF. The DNA for the CDR3 is TGTGCCAGCACTTTAGAGGGGGAGACCGAGCAGTACTTC.

The chain has TRBV7-3 and TRBJ2-5, with D maybe TRBD2 (5 bases). V lost 4 bases and J lost 1, with 7 bases in between. Germline loops: CDR1 SGHTA, CDR2 FQGTGA. This CDR3 region has 13 residues. The CDR3 here is CASSSSGQETQYF. As DNA, the CDR3 is TGTGCCAGCAGCTCAAGCGGCCAAGAGACCCAGTACTTC.

The genes are TRBV30 and TRBJ1-4; TRBD1 agrees at 10 bases. J lost 7 bases, V lost 2 bases, and 4 bases had no gene match. The CDR3 is 14 amino acids. Germline lookup yields CDR1 GTSNPN and CDR2 SVGIG (reference sequence). The CDR3 protein is CAWSKDRGTEKLFF. In DNA, the CDR3 is TGTGCCTGGAGTAAGGACAGGGGGACTGAAAAACTGTTTTTT.

Only a few counts were recorded for this clone. The rearrangement links TRBV9 to TRBJ2-3; a weak D match, TRBD2 (6 bases). V lost 7 bases, J lost 8 bases, and 17 bases lay in between. Germline V CDR1 and CDR2: SGDLS, YYNGEE. This CDR3 has 13 amino acids. CDR3 residues: CASWRGARGTQYF. The CDR3 DNA reads as TGTGCCAGCTGGAGGGGCGCGAGGGGTACGCAGTATTTT.

This clone occurred a few times. The chain is built from TRBV7-9 and TRBJ2-7; 7 bases map to TRBD2. The V gene's germline CDR1 is SEHNR and CDR2 FQNEAQ (reference sequence). V lost 5 bases and J lost 0; bases outside the gene matches: 4. The CDR3 spans 14 residues. The CDR3 sequence: CASSQSGNSYEQYF. DNA of the CDR3: TGTGCCAGCAGCCAGAGCGGGAACTCCTACGAGCAGTACTTC.

The rearrangement joins TRBV7-6 to TRBJ1-2; D gene uncertain. The germline CDR1 and CDR2 sequences are SGHVS and FNYEAQ. This CDR3 region has 12 residues. V lost 5 bases and J 1 base, leaving 5 bases between the germline ends. The CDR3 DNA reads TGTGCCAGCAGCGCCGTTAACTATGGCTACACCTTC. Residues: CASSAVNYGYTF.

This clone was seen a few times. This sequence joins TRBV29-1 and TRBJ2-7; possibly TRBD1 for D (7 bases). CDR3 size: 13 residues. Germline V gene sequence: CDR1 SQVTM, CDR2 ANQGSEA. Trimming removed 7 bases at V and 7 bases at J, with 20 bases between. Here the CDR3 reads CSGVWRGPEEQYF. In nucleotides, the CDR3 is TGCAGCGGGGTGTGGAGGGGGCCAGAGGAGCAGTACTTC.

This clone was observed a handful of times. This chain joins TRBV29-1 and TRBJ2-7, with D perhaps matching TRBD1 (6 bases). The CDR3 is made up of 16 amino acids. Germline lookup yields CDR1 SQVTM and CDR2 ANQGSEA. The V and J ends lost 5 bases and 0 bases respectively, with 20 bases between them. The CDR3 bases are TGCAGCGTTACCCAGGGGTCTGGACGGTACTCCTACGAGCAGTACTTC. Protein product: CSVTQGSGRYSYEQYF.

The rearrangement links TRBV19 to TRBJ2-1; D is perhaps TRBD1 (5 bases). The CDR3 contains 14 residues. Germline lookup yields CDR1 LNHDA and CDR2 SQIVND (reference sequence). V was clipped by 0 bases and J by 6 bases, with 9 bases between them. The CDR3 here is CASSIDQGPNEQFF. As DNA, the CDR3 is TGTGCCAGTAGTATAGACCAGGGCCCCAATGAGCAGTTCTTC.

The V gene is TRBV6-6, the J gene TRBJ2-4, with D perhaps matching TRBD1 (6 bases). In germline, CDR1 is MNHNY, CDR2 SVGAGI (reference sequence). Between the trimmed V and J ends, which lost 6 bases and 8 bases, there was a span of 14 bases. This CDR3 is built from 13 residues. The CDR3 DNA is TGTGCCAGCAGGCCCACCCCAGGGGACATTCAGTACTTC. It yields the protein CASRPTPGDIQYF.

This chain links TRBV7-2 with TRBJ2-3, with TRBD1 matching over 8 bases. With 7 bases clipped from V and 3 bases from J, the junction kept 9 bases outside the gene matches. The CDR3 runs to 15 residues. Germline CDR1 reads SGHTA; CDR2 reads FQGNSA. The CDR3 reads CASTQNWDRTDTQYF. CDR3 DNA sequence: TGTGCCAGCACCCAAAACTGGGACAGGACAGATACGCAGTATTTT.

Only a few counts were recorded for this clone. J is TRBJ1-2 and V is TRBV30, with D unclear. The CDR3 runs to 11 residues. CDR1 GTSNPN and CDR2 SVGIG come from the germline V gene (reference sequence). Trimming removed 0 bases from V and 6 bases from J, with 5 bases in between. In DNA, the CDR3 is TGTGCCTGGAGTGTCACCCATGGCTACACCTTC. This codes for CAWSVTHGYTF.

This clone was observed a handful of times. Other DNA sequences from this sample encode an identical CDR3 as well. The rearrangement uses TRBV5-1 and TRBJ2-1; no clear D. This CDR3 has 15 amino acids. The germline V gene encodes CDR1 SGHRS and CDR2 YFSETQ. The V end was cut by 0 bases, the J end by 0 bases, with 7 bases between. The CDR3 spells CASSLEPSSYNEQFF. In DNA, the CDR3 is TGCGCCAGCAGCTTGGAGCCTAGCTCCTACAATGAGCAGTTCTTC.

The V gene is TRBV29-1, the J gene TRBJ2-1; the match to TRBD2 covers 7 bases. This CDR3 has 15 amino acids. Trimming took 7 bases from V and 9 from J; bases not matched to a gene: 18. The germline CDR1 and CDR2 sequences are SQVTM and ANQGSEA. The CDR3 DNA sequence: TGCAGCGGGAAAGAGCAGCGGGGAGGAAACGGTGAGCAGTTCTTC. This encodes CSGKEQRGGNGEQFF.